This T cell receptor beta chain stems from a study of PD-L1 blockade in urothelial cancer. Produced via immunoSEQ multiplex PCR; TCRdb's table is partial and in-frame only. The sample has fewer than 75,000 clones; 90% are singletons. This CDR3 is built from 13 residues. V lost 5 bases and J 1 base, leaving 6 bases between the germline ends. Germline CDR1 reads SGHVS; CDR2 reads FNYEAQ. The time point: pretreatment peripheral blood. The source of this sequence is a man aged 70-80 years with urothelial cancer. The sequenced sample was PBMCs, obtained around atezolizumab (anti-PD-L1) treatment. The V call is TRBV7-6, the J call TRBJ1-5; D perhaps matches TRBD1 (5 bases). Here the CDR3 DNA reads TGTGCCAGCAGCCGGGGGAGCAATCAGCCCCAGCATTTT. Amino acids: CASSRGSNQPQHF.